These 14 T cell receptor beta chains were all obtained from the same sample, sequenced in a study of graft-versus-host responses after intestinal transplantation. These receptors are not linked to any known antigen. TCRdb's table, derived via immunoSEQ multiplex PCR, lists solely in-frame clones and lacks some. The table shows some 90,000 clones, with roughly 90% occurring only once. This material consisted of unstimulated CD4+ T cells sorted from spleen or lymph node cells, taken before intestinal transplant. These receptors came from a human donor who received an intestinal transplant.

This chain joins TRBV11-2 and TRBJ1-1; D uncertain. This CDR3 is 11 amino acids long. The V gene lost 1 base and the J gene lost 10 bases, with 7 bases spanning the gap. Looked up from germline, CDR1 is SGHAT and CDR2 is FQNNGV. CDR3 in amino acids: CASSLGRGAFF. CDR3 sequence (DNA): TGTGCCAGCAGCTTAGGGCGGGGAGCTTTCTTT.

The chain has TRBV18 and TRBJ2-7, with 7 bases identical to TRBD1. Germline CDR1 is KGHSH and CDR2 is LQKENI. This CDR3 is built from 15 residues. Trimming cost V 3 bases and J 4 bases; bases outside gene matches: 9. The CDR3 loop is CASSPNRGVGYEQYF. CDR3 sequence (DNA): TGTGCCAGCTCACCGAACAGGGGAGTAGGGTACGAGCAGTACTTC.

This chain links TRBV5-1 with TRBJ1-3; a possible D gene is TRBD1 (5 bases). The CDR3 runs to 17 residues. Germline CDR1 reads SGHRS; CDR2 reads YFSETQ. Trimming shortened V by 2 bases and J by 0 bases, and 15 bases separated the two germline ends. This CDR3 reads CASSLNPQGRSGNTIYF. In nucleotides, the CDR3 is TGCGCCAGCAGCTTAAACCCTCAGGGCCGCTCTGGAAACACCATATATTTT.

The chain is built from TRBV19 and TRBJ1-5; TRBD1 matches at 8 bases. This CDR3 region has 15 residues. Germline CDR1 is LNHDA and CDR2 is SQIVND (reference sequence). Trimming took 9 bases from V and 4 from J; bases not matched to a gene: 11. In nucleotides, the CDR3 is TGTGCCAGCAAACCTGGGGACAGGAATAATCAGCCCCAGCATTTT. This encodes CASKPGDRNNQPQHF.

The chain has TRBV6-5 and TRBJ1-2; D call uncertain. V was trimmed by 2 bases and J by 7 bases, leaving 11 bases between them. The germline V gene encodes CDR1 MNHEY and CDR2 SVGAGI. The CDR3 totals 13 residues. CDR3 nucleotides: TGTGCCAGCAGTTACCCGGGATCCGGTGGCTACACCTTC. Amino acid sequence: CASSYPGSGGYTF.

The chain couples TRBV5-6 to TRBJ2-7; 12 positions agree with TRBD1. The V segment lost 4 bases and the J segment 7 bases; nucleotides outside the gene matches: 9. The germline gives CDR1 SGHDT, CDR2 YYEEEE. The CDR3 extends over 15 amino acids. CDR3 bases: TGTGCCAGCAGCCTCCCAGGGACAGGGGGCGGAGAGCAGTACTTC. This translates into CASSLPGTGGGEQYF.

This clone appeared once. The chain couples TRBV9 to TRBJ2-1, with D perhaps TRBD2 (5 bases). The CDR3 runs to 15 residues. V was trimmed by 4 bases and J by 1 base, leaving 12 bases between them. CDR1 and CDR2 from the germline V gene are SGDLS and YYNGEE. The CDR3 loop is CASSPRTGSYNEQFF. DNA of the CDR3: TGTGCCAGCAGCCCCCGGACTGGATCCTACAATGAGCAGTTCTTC. The full variable domain, completed using reference TRBV9 and TRBJ2-1, is DSGVTQTPKHLITATGQRVTLRCSPRSGDLSVYWYQQSLDQGLQFLIQYYNGEERAKGNILERFSAQQFPDLHSELNLSSLELGDSALYFCASSPRTGSYNEQFFGPGTRLTVL.

The chain is built from TRBV9 and TRBJ2-1, with D perhaps TRBD2 (6 bases). CDR3 length equals 16 residues. Deletions cut 1 base from V and 5 bases from J, with 16 bases between. Germline V gene data show CDR1 as SGDLS and CDR2 as YYNGEE. CDR3 sequence (DNA): TGTGCCAGCAGCGTAACGGGGCGGGACGGAGACAATGAGCAGTTCTTC. The encoded protein is CASSVTGRDGDNEQFF.

The chain links TRBV7-3 to TRBJ2-3, with D unresolved. Germline-derived CDR1 and CDR2 are SGHTA and FQGTGA. The ends were cut back, 1 base at V and 2 bases at J, with 7 bases in the middle. The CDR3 runs to 14 residues. CDR3 sequence: CASSLRPLTDTQYF. The CDR3 coding sequence is TGTGCCAGCAGCTTAAGGCCCCTCACAGATACGCAGTATTTT. The full variable domain, rest sourced from reference TRBV7-3 and TRBJ2-3, is GAGVSQTPSNKVTEKGKYVELRCDPISGHTALYWYRQSLGQGPEFLIYFQGTGAADDSGLPNDRFFAVRPEGSVSTLKIQRTERGDSAVYLCASSLRPLTDTQYFGPGTRLTVL.

The chain recombines TRBV7-3 with TRBJ1-3, with D possibly TRBD1 on 6 matching bases. Per the germline V gene, CDR1 is SGHTA and CDR2 is FQGTGA. V dropped 10 bases and J dropped 3 bases, with 19 bases sitting between them. The CDR3 length is 15 residues. The CDR3 DNA sequence: TGTGCCACCGCACCCGACAGGAGAGTTGGAAACACCATATATTTT. Its protein product is CATAPDRRVGNTIYF.

This sequence joins TRBV5-8 and TRBJ2-3; 9 nucleotides align to TRBD1. The CDR3 sequence is 13 residues long. The V gene end was trimmed by 4 bases and the J gene end by 7 bases; junction bases not matched to a gene: 4. Germline values: CDR1 SGHTS, CDR2 YDEGEE. The CDR3 DNA reads as TGTGCCAGCAGCAGGGACAGGGCAAATACGCAGTATTTT. Amino acids: CASSRDRANTQYF.

The chain is built from TRBV18 and TRBJ1-2; TRBD1 matches at 7 bases. Per the germline V gene, CDR1 is KGHSH and CDR2 is LQKENI. V was clipped by 3 bases and J by 4 bases; unmatched bases: 8. This CDR3 comprises 15 residues. The DNA for the CDR3 is TGTGCCAGCTCACCCCTCGACAGGGCTGGCTATGGCTACACCTTC. This sequence encodes CASSPLDRAGYGYTF. Variable domain in full (rest from reference TRBV18 and TRBJ1-2): NAGVMQNPRHLVRRRGQEARLRCSPMKGHSHVYWYRQLPEEGLKFMVYLQKENIIDESGMPKERFSAEFPKEGPSILRIQQVVRGDSAAYFCASSPLDRAGYGYTFGSGTRLTVV.

The chain combines TRBV5-4 with TRBJ1-1; 10 nucleotides line up with TRBD1. Germline V gives CDR1 SGHNT, CDR2 YYREEE (reference sequence). The CDR3 is 15 residues long. V trimming: 4 bases; J trimming: 2 bases; junction bases outside the gene matches: 5. The CDR3 loop is CASSGRDRGNTEAFF. The CDR3 DNA reads as TGTGCCAGCAGCGGGCGGGACAGGGGCAACACTGAAGCTTTCTTT.

V is TRBV18 and J is TRBJ1-3, with TRBD1 matching 8 bases. The CDR3 spans 15 residues. J gave up 4 bases and V 3 bases, and 5 bases lay outside the gene matches. CDR1 and CDR2 (germline): KGHSH, LQKENI. As DNA, the CDR3 is TGTGCCAGCTCACCGACAGGGGAGCCGGGAAACACCATATATTTT. Residues: CASSPTGEPGNTIYF.